These 12 T cell receptor beta chains were sequenced from one sample in a study of CXCR3-negative and CXCR3-positive naive CD8 T cells. Preparation of TRB cDNA libraries relied on 5' RACE carrying UMI labels. TCRdb reanalyzed the 5' RACE reads, giving one entry per CDR3 protein sequence and no DNA. The table for this sample gives some 130,000 distinct CDR3 sequences. Material: naive CXCR3- CD8+ T cells from blood. Subset of the sample: CD45RO-CCR7+CD27+CD95- naive CD8+ T cells lacking CXCR3 (TNR3-). The receptors come from a human donor in good health. Some clones in this sample may be carry-over from other donors' samples.

V is TRBV28 and J is TRBJ2-7; with no DNA, the TCRdb D assignment of TRBD1 cannot be verified. This CDR3 has 13 amino acids. Germline V lookup: CDR1 MDHEN, CDR2 SYDVKM. CDR3 residues: CASALTGSYEQYF.

This rearrangement joins TRBV23-1 to TRBJ2-2; the D call from TCRdb, TRBD1, cannot be confirmed without DNA. TRBV23-1 is classed as an ORF, of uncertain function. The CDR3 is 18 residues long. The CDR3 loop reads CASSLPNVGGLNTGELFF.

The chain links TRBV9 to TRBJ1-5; TCRdb lists TRBD1, though no DNA is available to test this call. This CDR3 is 14 amino acids long. CDR1 is SGDLS, CDR2 YYNGEE, per germline. CDR3 region: CASSATGLGQPQHF.

The chain is built from TRBV7-9 and TRBJ2-7. Germline V gene sequence: CDR1 SEHNR, CDR2 FQNEAQ (reference sequence). The CDR3 loop spans 14 amino acids. CDR3 sequence: CASSLATAAYEQYF.

J is TRBJ1-6 and V is TRBV28; TCRdb picks TRBD1, but there is no DNA to check that call. CDR1 is MDHEN and CDR2 is SYDVKM in the germline V gene. The CDR3 is made up of 12 amino acids. The CDR3 here is CASSLGGSPLHF.

This chain links TRBV5-1 with TRBJ2-1; TCRdb's D call of TRBD1 is untestable without DNA. The CDR3 covers 13 residues. Germline CDR1 reads SGHRS; CDR2 reads YFSETQ. CDR3: CASSFTGYNEQFF.

The chain combines TRBV28 with TRBJ2-7; TCRdb names TRBD1, which stays unverified in the absence of DNA. Germline-derived CDR1 and CDR2 are MDHEN and SYDVKM. The CDR3 sequence is 14 residues long. This CDR3 reads CASSHTTGPYEQYF.

The genes are TRBV4-3 and TRBJ2-7; TCRdb indicates TRBD2, and absent DNA this call remains unverified. The CDR3 covers 17 residues. Germline CDR1 and CDR2: LGHNA and YSLEER. CDR3 amino acids: CASSQDGRGQGSYEQYF.

The genes are TRBV13 and TRBJ2-6. The CDR3 length is 17 residues. From germline, CDR1 is PRHDT and CDR2 FYEKMQ (reference sequence). The CDR3 is CASSSSDGSSGANVLTF. Variable domain in full (rest from reference TRBV13 and TRBJ2-6): AAGVIQSPRHLIKEKRETATLKCYPIPRHDTVYWYQQGPGQDPQFLISFYEKMQSDKGSIPDRFSAQQFSDYHSELNMSSLELGDSALYFCASSSSDGSSGANVLTFGAGSRLTVL.

The chain uses TRBV4-2 and TRBJ2-3; TCRdb returns TRBD2, unconfirmable since there is no DNA. Germline V lookup: CDR1 LGHNA, CDR2 YNFKEQ. This CDR3 has 16 residues. CDR3 residues: CASRALAGGFTDTQYF.

This chain joins TRBV29-1 and TRBJ2-1. Germline CDR1 is SQVTM and CDR2 is ANQGSEA. This CDR3 contains 12 residues. The chain's CDR3 is CSVRRIGNEQFF.

J is TRBJ1-6 and V is TRBV7-6. The length of the CDR3 is 16 residues. Germline CDR1 reads SGHVS; CDR2 reads FNYEAQ. This CDR3 is CASSLAIGVYNSPLHF. Complete variable domain (other parts from reference TRBV7-6 and TRBJ1-6): GAGVSQSPRYKVTKRGQDVALRCDPISGHVSLYWYRQALGQGPEFLTYFNYEAQQDKSGLPNDRFSAERPEGSISTLTIQRTEQRDSAMYRCASSLAIGVYNSPLHFGNGTRLTVT.